The source of this T cell receptor (beta chain) is a study of cytomegalovirus exposure and HLA in healthy donors. The study sampled nominally healthy donors, though unrecorded immune exposures were likely. This CDR3 is built from 15 residues. Germline CDR1 reads MGHRA; CDR2 reads YSYEKL. V dropped 0 bases and J dropped 1 base, with 8 bases sitting between them. PCR amplification relied on 60 Vbeta primers (plus 13 Jbeta primers). Only in-frame clones appear in the TCRdb table, and some are missing; sequencing was by immunoSEQ multiplex PCR. Reported are over 65,000 clones; the ten largest clones contain less than 1.5%.

The clonotype comes from a woman in her 30s in good health and CMV-seronegative. The sequenced sample consisted of PBMCs. The gene calls are TRBV4-1 and TRBJ2-3; D not resolved. The CDR3 nucleotides are TGCGCCAGCAGCCAAGACCCAACGGGCACAGATACGCAGTATTTT. Its protein is CASSQDPTGTDTQYF.